This TCR beta chain was identified in a study of beta chain features in type 1 diabetes. CDR3 size: 14 residues. The authors reverse transcribed all of the isolated RNA, so sequencing captured expressed TCRB transcripts. The table came from immunoSEQ multiplex PCR; TCRdb's copy has only in-frame clones and leaves some out. The profile shows hundreds of thousands of clones, around 15% of them singletons. This clone occurred a few times. Its target is unknown. Study outcomes and limitations: Type 1 diabetes patients had moderately but significantly shorter TCRB CDR3s in all four CD4+ subsets.

Sequenced input: naive CD4+ T cells from blood. This rearrangement joins TRBV21-1 to TRBJ1-2; TRBD1 is the table's D call, not checked against the DNA. TRBV21-1 corresponds to a pseudogene. This clonotype originated in a man younger than 35 with type 1 diabetes. The DNA for the CDR3 is TGTGCCAGCAGCAAAGGTGGACAGAACTATGGCTACACCTTC. It encodes CASSKGGQNYGYTF.